What follows are 20 T cell receptor beta chains derived from one specimen sequenced in a study of blood T cells in healthy people across ages. The second PCR ran about 6 to 12 cycles with a sample-barcoded 5' primer and J-beta primers. TCRdb independently ran MiXCR on the 5' RACE reads; one entry per CDR3 protein. The sample carries 710,000 or so distinct CDR3 sequences, less than 40% recorded once. The specimen was blood. The receptor set was obtained from a woman older than 75 in good health.

This clonotype was counted only a few times. The chain joins TRBV6-1 to TRBJ2-2, with TRBD2 identical over 7 bases. Germline V gene sequence: CDR1 MNHNS, CDR2 SASEGT. The junction had 10 bases not matched to a gene; V was cut back by 7 bases and J by 5 bases. The CDR3 contains 15 residues. The CDR3 protein is CASKTGLQQTGELFF. In nucleotides, the CDR3 is TGTGCCAGCAAAACGGGACTACAACAGACCGGGGAGCTGTTTTTT.

The chain combines TRBV4-2 with TRBJ1-3, with 7 bases aligning to TRBD1. Germline-derived CDR1 and CDR2 are LGHNA and YNFKEQ. V trimming: 3 bases; J trimming: 0 bases; junction bases outside the gene matches: 2. The CDR3 is made up of 15 amino acids. The CDR3 sequence is CASSQGQTSGNTIYF. The CDR3 DNA reads TGTGCCAGCAGCCAGGGACAGACCTCTGGAAACACCATATATTTT.

This clonotype has a count of ten or more. The gene calls are TRBV27 and TRBJ2-1, with 11 bases lining up with TRBD2. CDR3 length equals 13 residues. The V gene end was trimmed by 10 bases and the J gene end by 5 bases; junction bases not matched to a gene: 4. Germline V gene sequence: CDR1 MNHEY, CDR2 SMNVEV (reference sequence). CDR3 nucleotides: TGTGCCACCCTAGCGGGGGGTCACAATGAGCAGTTCTTC. Translated, it gives CATLAGGHNEQFF.

This clonotype was recorded many times. J is TRBJ2-1 and V is TRBV20-1; 8 bases are a match to TRBD2. CDR1 and CDR2 from the germline V gene are DFQATT and SNEGSKA (reference sequence). The CDR3 runs to 16 residues. V was clipped by 1 base and J by 2 bases; unmatched bases: 7. The CDR3 DNA is TGCAGTGCTAGAGGGGGGCGGGGGGCGGCCTACAATGAGCAGTTCTTC. It is translated as CSARGGRGAAYNEQFF.

This clonotype was counted ten times or more. A much larger clone lies a single base off, so this may be a read error. V is TRBV13 and J is TRBJ2-7, with TRBD2 identical over 7 bases. The germline V gene has CDR1 PRHDT and CDR2 FYEKMQ (reference sequence). The CDR3 loop spans 14 amino acids. J gave up 0 bases and V 2 bases, and 1 base lay outside the gene matches. CDR3 amino acids: CASSLRTSSYEQYF. The CDR3 DNA sequence: TGTGCCAGCAGCTTAAGGACTAGCTCCTACGAGCAGTACTTC.

Many counts were recorded for this clonotype. The genes are TRBV25-1 and TRBJ2-5; a weak D match, TRBD1 (6 bases). In germline, CDR1 is MGHDK, CDR2 SYGVNS. The CDR3 contains 16 residues. Deletions cut 0 bases from V and 5 bases from J, with 16 bases between. The chain's CDR3 is CASSEYGQGQGETQYF. The CDR3 DNA follows: TGTGCCAGCAGTGAATATGGTCAGGGCCAGGGGGAGACCCAGTACTTC.

Ten or more counts support this clonotype. The chain links TRBV11-1 to TRBJ2-3; no definite D call. Trimming shortened V by 4 bases and J by 1 base, and 33 bases separated the two germline ends. The CDR3 is made up of 22 amino acids. Germline V lookup: CDR1 SGHAT, CDR2 FQDESV (reference sequence). CDR3 nucleotide sequence: TGTGCCAGCAGCTCTAACCCGATCAACAGCCAAACTAAACCCACTGGCACAGATACGCAGTATTTT. Its translation: CASSSNPINSQTKPTGTDTQYF.

This clonotype was recorded many times. J is TRBJ1-2 and V is TRBV20-1, with 8 bases identical to TRBD1. Germline V gene lookup returns CDR1 DFQATT and CDR2 SNEGSKA (reference sequence). The CDR3 is made up of 13 amino acids. The V and J ends lost 6 bases and 6 bases, in that order; junction bases with no gene match: 9. CDR3 in DNA: TGCAGTGCGAGGACAGGGAAGGTGGATGGCTACACCTTC. Its protein is CSARTGKVDGYTF.

The V and J genes are TRBV5-1 and TRBJ2-5; D unclear. The CDR3 covers 16 residues. The germline gives CDR1 SGHRS, CDR2 YFSETQ. The ends were cut back, 0 bases at V and 2 bases at J, with 14 bases in the middle. CDR3 DNA: TGCGCCAGCAGCTTGGCGACGGTACCAGGTCAAGAGACCCAGTACTTC. Translated: CASSLATVPGQETQYF.

This clonotype was detected many times. The rearrangement joins TRBV7-3 to TRBJ2-3; D is perhaps TRBD2 (5 bases). The CDR3 is made up of 12 amino acids. The ends were cut back, 5 bases at V and 8 bases at J, with 11 bases in the middle. Germline V lookup: CDR1 SGHTA, CDR2 FQGTGA. This CDR3 is CASSATRGTQYF. The DNA for the CDR3 is TGTGCCAGCAGCGCGACCCGGGGTACGCAGTATTTT.

This clonotype was recorded many times. This chain connects TRBV7-9 to TRBJ2-1, with a weak D call TRBD1 (6 bases). The CDR3 contains 15 residues. The V end lost 5 bases, the J end lost 2 bases, and 13 bases lay between the germline ends. The germline gives CDR1 SEHNR, CDR2 FQNEAQ (reference sequence). The CDR3 protein is CASSRRQATYNEQFF. The CDR3 DNA follows: TGTGCCAGCAGCCGCCGACAGGCGACCTACAATGAGCAGTTCTTC.

This clonotype appeared a few times. The V call is TRBV30, the J call TRBJ1-1, with 9 bases identical to TRBD1. The CDR3 has 13 residues. Trimming removed 3 bases from V and 5 bases from J; junction bases left unmatched: 4. In germline, CDR1 is GTSNPN, CDR2 SVGIG (reference sequence). This CDR3 reads CAWSDRGGTEAFF. CDR3 DNA: TGTGCCTGGAGCGACAGGGGGGGGACTGAAGCTTTCTTT.

The sample holds a few counts of this clonotype. This sequence joins TRBV20-1 and TRBJ1-2; D unresolved. CDR1 DFQATT and CDR2 SNEGSKA come from the germline V gene (reference sequence). The CDR3 runs to 12 residues. V was shortened by 6 bases and J by 8 bases, with 16 bases between the two germline ends. The CDR3 DNA follows: TGCAGTGCCTTGGACGGGGTATTCGGCTACACCTTC. As protein: CSALDGVFGYTF.

In its sample, this clonotype was seen a few times. The chain recombines TRBV5-1 with TRBJ2-5; unclear D gene. This CDR3 contains 14 residues. Germline assignment: CDR1 SGHRS and CDR2 YFSETQ. Trimming removed 0 bases from V and 4 bases from J, with 10 bases in between. The CDR3 bases are TGCGCCAGCAGCTTGGCCATGGTGGGAGAGACCCAGTACTTC. Amino acid sequence: CASSLAMVGETQYF.

The sample holds many counts of this clonotype. This chain links TRBV7-2 with TRBJ2-7; the match to TRBD1 covers 10 bases. This CDR3 is 15 amino acids long. Germline-derived CDR1 and CDR2 are SGHTA and FQGNSA. V was clipped by 6 bases and J by 5 bases; unmatched bases: 10. The CDR3 region has the DNA TGTGCCAGCAGTGCTAGGGGACAGGGGTCCCACGAGCAGTACTTC. Protein sequence: CASSARGQGSHEQYF.

This clonotype was picked up many times. The CDR3 coding sequence is TGTGCCAGCAGTTTGGGCGGGATGACCTACGAGCAGTACTTC. Translated: CASSLGGMTYEQYF. The V and J genes are TRBV27 and TRBJ2-7; perhaps TRBD2 as D (6 bases). The V gene's germline CDR1 is MNHEY and CDR2 SMNVEV (reference sequence). There are 14 residues in the CDR3. Trimming removed 3 bases at V and 2 bases at J, with 11 bases between.

To note about this clonotype: A junction boundary mismatches the germline segment, possibly from a read error. CDR3 coding DNA: TGTGCCAGCAGTCGCACAGGGGCAAACACCGGGGAGCGGTTTTTT. Its translation is CASSRTGANTGERFF. This rearrangement joins TRBV6-6 to TRBJ2-2, with TRBD1 identical over 7 bases. Germline V CDR1 and CDR2: MNHNY, SVGAGI (reference sequence). The CDR3 length is 15 residues.

This clonotype was seen at least ten times. The chain has TRBV5-4 and TRBJ2-7; D perhaps matches TRBD2 (5 bases). Germline-derived CDR1 and CDR2 are SGHNT and YYREEE (reference sequence). This CDR3 has 14 amino acids. V was cut by 0 bases and J by 1 base, with 8 bases left in between. The CDR3 nucleotides read TGTGCCAGCAGCTTGGACGGGATTTCCTACGAGCAGTACTTC. It is translated as CASSLDGISYEQYF.

The CDR3 loop reads CASSLVAGGYKETQYF. CDR3 nucleotides: TGTGCCAGCAGTTTAGTAGCGGGAGGGTACAAAGAGACCCAGTACTTC. The V call is TRBV28, the J call TRBJ2-5; 11 bases fit TRBD2. Germline loops: CDR1 MDHEN, CDR2 SYDVKM. The CDR3 runs to 16 residues. J lost 3 bases, V lost 2 bases, and 5 bases had no gene match.

The count of this clonotype is one. The chain combines TRBV6-1 with TRBJ1-5; D possibly corresponds to TRBD1 (5 bases). The germline V gene has CDR1 MNHNS and CDR2 SASEGT. V shed 2 bases and J shed 9 bases, with 23 bases lying between them. The CDR3 contains 17 residues. The CDR3 coding sequence is TGTGCCAGCAGTGAATCAATCCAAGGACATCGTGATCGGCCCCAGCATTTT. Amino acid sequence: CASSESIQGHRDRPQHF.